The T cell receptor (beta chain) described here comes from a study of shared clonotypes between healthy human individuals. The CDR3 extends over 15 amino acids. CDR1 SGHDT and CDR2 YYEEEE come from the germline V gene. The V segment lost 5 bases and the J segment 8 bases; nucleotides outside the gene matches: 15. Only in-frame clones appear in the TCRdb table, and some are missing; sequencing was by immunoSEQ multiplex PCR. The top ten clones hold roughly 0.45% of a sample with some 1,600,000 clones, 98% of them seen once. CD4+ cells yielded CD45RA+ naive and CD45RA-negative memory subsets. The TCR sequence derives from a man aged 25-45 years in good health. This chain links TRBV5-6 with TRBJ1-1; 7 bases are a match to TRBD1. The sequencing sample was made of naive CD4+ T cells sorted from blood. Documented subset: CD45RA+ positively selected. CDR3 nucleotide sequence: TGTGCCAGCAGACCTTTACGGACAGGCCGGAACGAAGCTTTCTTT. Translation: CASRPLRTGRNEAFF.